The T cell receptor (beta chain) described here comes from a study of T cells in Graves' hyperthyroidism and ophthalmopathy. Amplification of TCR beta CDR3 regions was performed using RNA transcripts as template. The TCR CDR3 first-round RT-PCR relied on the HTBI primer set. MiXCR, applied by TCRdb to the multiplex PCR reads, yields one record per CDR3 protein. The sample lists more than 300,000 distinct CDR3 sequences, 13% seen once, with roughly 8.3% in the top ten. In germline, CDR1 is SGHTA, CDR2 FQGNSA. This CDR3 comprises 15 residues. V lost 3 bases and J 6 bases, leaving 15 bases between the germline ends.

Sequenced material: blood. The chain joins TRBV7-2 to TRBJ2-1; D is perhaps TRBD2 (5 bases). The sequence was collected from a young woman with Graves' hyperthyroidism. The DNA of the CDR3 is TGTGCCAGCAGCTTGGCTAGCCTCACGATCAATGAGCAGTTCTTC. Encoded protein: CASSLASLTINEQFF.